The 10 T cell receptor beta chains below were found in one sample sequenced in a study of CD8 T cells in ankylosing spondylitis. A single record per CDR3 protein comes from TCRdb applying MiXCR to the 5' RACE reads. The profile shows 150,000 to 200,000 distinct CDR3 sequences, approximately 9% of them singletons. Material for sequencing was blood, either unsorted or a sorted T cell fraction (not recorded which). All receptors come from a female donor with ankylosing spondylitis or in good health (not recorded which).

The table lists this clonotype with a few counts. V usage is TRBV20-1 and J usage is TRBJ2-7; D ambiguous. CDR1 and CDR2 from the germline V gene are DFQATT and SNEGSKA (reference sequence). The CDR3 consists of 13 residues. Trimming cost V 4 bases and J 0 bases, with 10 bases left between them. The CDR3 DNA sequence: TGCAGTGCTATCGGCTTCAGCTCCTACGAGCAGTACTTC. Its protein product is CSAIGFSSYEQYF.

V usage is TRBV4-3 and J usage is TRBJ1-6; D gene unclear. V lost 1 base, J lost 6 bases, and 10 bases lay in between. Germline assignment: CDR1 LGHNA and CDR2 YSLEER. This CDR3 is 15 amino acids long. The CDR3 DNA sequence: TGCGCCAGCAGCCAAGGGTCTCGGGTTAATTCACCCCTCCACTTT. Translation gives CASSQGSRVNSPLHF.

This clonotype was seen at least ten times. This chain links TRBV4-3 with TRBJ1-1, with a weak D call TRBD1 (5 bases). Germline CDR1 and CDR2: LGHNA and YSLEER. Trimming stripped 4 bases from V and 7 bases from J, with 19 bases between. The CDR3 length is 15 residues. CDR3 bases: TGCGCCAGCAGCCGCAACCGGGGCAGGTGGGATGAAGCTTTCTTT. It specifies CASSRNRGRWDEAFF.

There are many counts of this clonotype. The CDR3 DNA sequence: TGCGCCAGCAGCCAAGAGATTTCGACCGCTAGCTCCTACGAGCAGTACTTC. The encoded protein is CASSQEISTASSYEQYF. This chain connects TRBV4-3 to TRBJ2-7; the D is unclear. Germline V gives CDR1 LGHNA, CDR2 YSLEER. CDR3 length: 17 amino acids. The V and J ends lost 0 bases and 0 bases respectively, with 15 bases between them.

V usage is TRBV2 and J usage is TRBJ2-5; unclear D gene. V was cut by 7 bases and J by 2 bases, with 17 bases left in between. Germline CDR1 and CDR2: SNHLY and FYNNEI. The CDR3 is 15 residues long. In nucleotides, the CDR3 is TGTGCCAGCAAGTTGGGTGTTAATCAACAAGAGACCCAGTACTTC. Its translation is CASKLGVNQQETQYF.

A few counts support this clonotype. The chain joins TRBV5-1 to TRBJ2-5, with a possible D match to TRBD1 (5 bases). The CDR3 length is 15 residues. Trimming cost V 1 base and J 2 bases, with 12 bases left between them. Germline V gene lookup returns CDR1 SGHRS and CDR2 YFSETQ. The CDR3 sequence: CASSLWGQPQETQYF. CDR3 nucleotide sequence: TGCGCCAGCAGCTTGTGGGGCCAGCCTCAAGAGACCCAGTACTTC. Full variable domain (missing parts from reference TRBV5-1 and TRBJ2-5): KAGVTQTPRYLIKTRGQQVTLSCSPISGHRSVSWYQQTPGQGLQFLFEYFSETQRNKGNFPGRFSGRQFSNSRSEMNVSTLELGDSALYLCASSLWGQPQETQYFGPGTRLLVL.

Only a few counts were recorded for this clonotype. The chain employs TRBV19 and TRBJ2-3, with TRBD1 as a possible D gene (6 bases). The CDR3 runs 12 residues. Germline lookup yields CDR1 LNHDA and CDR2 SQIVND (reference sequence). V was shortened by 6 bases and J by 5 bases, with 9 bases between the two germline ends. The CDR3 nucleotides read TGTGCCAGTAGGAGCAGGGGAGATACGCAGTATTTT. Translated: CASRSRGDTQYF.

This clonotype came up a few times. This chain links TRBV6-5 with TRBJ2-7, with D perhaps assigned TRBD1 or TRBD2 (6 bases each). V gave up 4 bases and J gave up 7 bases, with 23 bases separating them. This CDR3 comprises 16 residues. Germline V gives CDR1 MNHEY, CDR2 SVGAGI. CDR3 DNA: TGTGCCAGCAGTTCCCCTCGTCGGGGGCCGCCCGAGGAGCAGTACTTC. Protein sequence: CASSSPRRGPPEEQYF.

This clonotype was seen at least ten times. The J gene is TRBJ2-4, the V gene TRBV4-3, with 7 positions matching TRBD1. V dropped 1 base and J dropped 6; count of bases not matched to a gene: 6. The CDR3 is made up of 15 amino acids. The germline gives CDR1 LGHNA, CDR2 YSLEER. In DNA, the CDR3 is TGCGCCAGCAGCCAAGTAGGGGGCATCGGAAACATTCAGTACTTC. Its protein is CASSQVGGIGNIQYF.

This clonotype was counted only a few times. The chain has TRBV11-3 and TRBJ2-1; D is unresolved. Germline values: CDR1 SGHNT, CDR2 YENEEA. The V end lost 4 bases, the J end lost 5 bases, and 9 bases lay between the germline ends. This CDR3 has 13 amino acids. The chain's CDR3 is CASSYDRNNEQFF. In nucleotides, the CDR3 is TGTGCCAGCAGCTACGATCGAAACAATGAGCAGTTCTTC.